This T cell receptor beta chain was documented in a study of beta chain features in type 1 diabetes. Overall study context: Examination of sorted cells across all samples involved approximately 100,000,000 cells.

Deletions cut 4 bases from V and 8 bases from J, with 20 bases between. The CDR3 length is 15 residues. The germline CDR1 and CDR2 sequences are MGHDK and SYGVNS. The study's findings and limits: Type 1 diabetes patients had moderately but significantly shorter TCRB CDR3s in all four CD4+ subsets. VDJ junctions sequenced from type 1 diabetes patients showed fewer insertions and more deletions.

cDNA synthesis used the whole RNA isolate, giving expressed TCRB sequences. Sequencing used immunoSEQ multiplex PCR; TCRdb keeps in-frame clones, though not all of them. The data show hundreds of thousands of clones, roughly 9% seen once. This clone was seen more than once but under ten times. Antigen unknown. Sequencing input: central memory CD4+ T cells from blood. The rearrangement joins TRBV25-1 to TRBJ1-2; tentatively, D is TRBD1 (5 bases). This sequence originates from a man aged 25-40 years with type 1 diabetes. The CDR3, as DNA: TGTGCCAGCAGTGGGCAGATGACAGAATTGGGAGGCTACACCTTC. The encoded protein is CASSGQMTELGGYTF.